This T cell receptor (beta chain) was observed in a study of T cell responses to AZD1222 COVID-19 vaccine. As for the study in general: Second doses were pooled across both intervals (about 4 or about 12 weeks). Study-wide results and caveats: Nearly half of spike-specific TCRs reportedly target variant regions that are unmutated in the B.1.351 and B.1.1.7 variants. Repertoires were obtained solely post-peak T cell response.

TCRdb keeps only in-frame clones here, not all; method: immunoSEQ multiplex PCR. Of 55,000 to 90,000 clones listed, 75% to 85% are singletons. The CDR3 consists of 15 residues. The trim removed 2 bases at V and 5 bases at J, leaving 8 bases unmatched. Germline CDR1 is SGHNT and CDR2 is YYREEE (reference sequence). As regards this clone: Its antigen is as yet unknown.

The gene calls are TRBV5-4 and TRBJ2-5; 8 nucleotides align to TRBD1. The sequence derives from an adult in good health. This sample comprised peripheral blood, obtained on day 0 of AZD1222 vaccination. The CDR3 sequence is CASSFRTGSGETQYF. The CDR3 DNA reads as TGTGCCAGCAGCTTCCGGACAGGGTCAGGGGAGACCCAGTACTTC.